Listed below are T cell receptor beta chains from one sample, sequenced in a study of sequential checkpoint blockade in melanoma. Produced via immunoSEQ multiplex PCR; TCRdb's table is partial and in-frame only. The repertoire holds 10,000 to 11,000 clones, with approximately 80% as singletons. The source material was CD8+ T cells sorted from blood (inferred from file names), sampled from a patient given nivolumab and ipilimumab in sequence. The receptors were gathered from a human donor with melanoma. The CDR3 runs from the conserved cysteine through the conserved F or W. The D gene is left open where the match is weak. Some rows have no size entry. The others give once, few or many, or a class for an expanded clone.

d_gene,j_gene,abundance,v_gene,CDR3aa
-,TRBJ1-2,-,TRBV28,CASSFDFRGSGNYGYTF
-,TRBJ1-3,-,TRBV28,CASSFSGVREAGNTIYF
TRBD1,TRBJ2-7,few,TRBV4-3,CASSQDGTGLLEQYF
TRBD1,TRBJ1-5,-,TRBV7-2,CASSLGTGANQPQHF
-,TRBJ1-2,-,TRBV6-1,CASSDLEVRHYGYTF
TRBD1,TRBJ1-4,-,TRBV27,CASSRPGGSEKLFF
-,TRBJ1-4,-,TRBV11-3,CASSSGQRTDEKLFF
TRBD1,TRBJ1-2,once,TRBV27,CASSSTGAYTYGYTF
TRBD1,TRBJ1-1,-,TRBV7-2,CASSSPRDRGVYTEAFF
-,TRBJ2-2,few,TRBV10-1,CASSESRNTGELFF
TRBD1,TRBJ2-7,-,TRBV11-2,CASSLVGTGGPISYEQYF
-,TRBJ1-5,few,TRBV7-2,CASSLSGVKSQPQHF
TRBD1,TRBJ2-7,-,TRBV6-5,CASSYRGQGNEQYF
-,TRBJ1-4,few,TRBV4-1,CASSQDRRELFF
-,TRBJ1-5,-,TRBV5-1,CASSLVRGANQPQHF
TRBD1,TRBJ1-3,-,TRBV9,CASSVTGGADGNTIYF
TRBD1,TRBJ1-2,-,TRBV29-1,CSVGQGNGYTF
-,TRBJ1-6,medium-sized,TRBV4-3,CASSQDGEGGGSPLHF
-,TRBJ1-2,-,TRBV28,CASSLYSPNYGYTF
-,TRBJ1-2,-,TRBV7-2,CASSKPGGSNYGYTF
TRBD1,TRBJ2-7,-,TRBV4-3,CASSQERDRYEQYF
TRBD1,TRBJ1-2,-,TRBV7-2,CASSARDRGGHGYTF
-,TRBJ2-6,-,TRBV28,CASSGRCLTQSRANVLTF
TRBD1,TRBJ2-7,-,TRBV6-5,CASSYGTGDWYEQYF
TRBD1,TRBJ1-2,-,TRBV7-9,CASSETGNYGYTF
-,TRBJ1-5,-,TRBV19,CASSLYRDQNQPQHF